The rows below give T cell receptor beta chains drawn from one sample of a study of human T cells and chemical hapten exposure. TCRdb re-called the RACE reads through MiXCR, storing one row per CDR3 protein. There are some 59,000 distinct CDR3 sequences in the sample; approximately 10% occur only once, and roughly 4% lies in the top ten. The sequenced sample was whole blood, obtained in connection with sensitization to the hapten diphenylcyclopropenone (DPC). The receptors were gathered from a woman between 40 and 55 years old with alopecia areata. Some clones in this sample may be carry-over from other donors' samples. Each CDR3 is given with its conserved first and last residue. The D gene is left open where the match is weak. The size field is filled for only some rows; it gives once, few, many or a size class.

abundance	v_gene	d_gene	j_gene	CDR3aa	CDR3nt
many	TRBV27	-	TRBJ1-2	CASSLSASYGYTF	TGTGCCAGCAGTTTGAGCGCCTCCTATGGCTACACCTTC
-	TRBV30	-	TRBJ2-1	CACPRVLDNEQFF	TGTGCCTGCCCGCGGGTCTTGGACAATGAGCAGTTCTTC
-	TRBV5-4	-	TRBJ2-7	CASSLDAYEQYF	TGTGCCAGCAGTCTGGACGCCTACGAGCAGTACTTC
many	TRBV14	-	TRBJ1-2	CASSQDRGAARVYGYTF	TGTGCCAGCAGCCAAGATAGGGGTGCAGCGAGGGTTTATGGCTACACCTTC
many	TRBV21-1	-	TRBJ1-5	CASSNRQAQPQHF	TGTGCCAGCAGCAACCGACAGGCCCAGCCCCAGCATTTT
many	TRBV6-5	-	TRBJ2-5	CASSPGQGGQTQYF	TGTGCCAGCAGCCCCGGGCAGGGCGGTCAGACCCAGTACTTC
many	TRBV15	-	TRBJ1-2	CATSTSGVSYTF	TGTGCCACCAGCACGAGCGGTGTGAGCTACACCTTC
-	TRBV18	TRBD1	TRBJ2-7	CASSPLPLDRESYEQYF	TGTGCCAGCTCACCCCTACCTTTGGACAGGGAATCCTACGAGCAGTACTTC
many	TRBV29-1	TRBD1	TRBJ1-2	CSVEFGTGPNYGYTF	TGCAGCGTTGAATTCGGGACAGGTCCTAACTATGGCTACACCTTC
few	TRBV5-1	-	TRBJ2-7	CASSLSSSYEQYF	TGCGCCAGCAGCTTGTCTTCTAGCTACGAGCAGTACTTC
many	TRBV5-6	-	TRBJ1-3	CASSPSARTAPGNTIYF	TGTGCCAGCAGCCCTTCGGCCCGGACAGCGCCTGGAAACACCATATATTTT
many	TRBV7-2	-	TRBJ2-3	CASSDYTQYF	TGTGCCAGCAGCGACTATACGCAGTATTTT
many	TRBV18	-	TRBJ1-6	CASSPHAPGRGDSPLHF	TGTGCCAGCTCACCACATGCTCCAGGGCGGGGAGACTCACCCCTCCACTTT
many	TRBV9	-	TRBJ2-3	CASSAPSKDTQYF	TGTGCCAGCAGCGCTCCCTCCAAGGATACGCAGTATTTT
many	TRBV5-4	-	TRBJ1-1	CASSLSRSTEAFF	TGTGCCAGCAGCCTGTCGAGGTCCACTGAAGCTTTCTTT
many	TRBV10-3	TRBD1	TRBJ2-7	CATRGTGTGYEQYF	TGTGCCACCAGAGGGACAGGGACTGGCTACGAGCAGTACTTC
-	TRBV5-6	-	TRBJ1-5	CASSLGFYSNQPQHF	TGTGCCAGCAGCTTGGGTTTCTATAGCAATCAGCCCCAGCATTTT
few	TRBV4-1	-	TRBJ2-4	CASSQEGPRNIQYF	TGCGCCAGCAGCCAAGAGGGGCCGCGGAACATTCAGTACTTC
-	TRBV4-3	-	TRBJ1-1	CASRQYLAVTEAFF	TGCGCCAGCAGACAGTATCTGGCCGTCACTGAAGCTTTCTTT
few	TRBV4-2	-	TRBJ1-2	CASSQDRVYGYTF	TGTGCCAGCAGCCAAGATAGGGTGTATGGCTACACCTTC
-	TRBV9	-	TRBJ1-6	CASSVGGLNSPLHF	TGTGCCAGCAGCGTAGGCGGCCTTAATTCACCCCTCCACTTT
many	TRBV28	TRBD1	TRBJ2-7	CASSLTGDGDSYEQYF	TGTGCCAGCAGTTTAACAGGGGACGGCGATTCCTACGAGCAGTACTTC
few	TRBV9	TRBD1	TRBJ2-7	CASSVDSGGYEQYF	TGTGCCAGCAGCGTAGACTCAGGGGGTTACGAGCAGTACTTC
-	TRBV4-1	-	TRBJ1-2	CASSQGDSMAWGYTF	TGCGCCAGCAGCCAAGGGGACTCCATGGCTTGGGGCTACACCTTC
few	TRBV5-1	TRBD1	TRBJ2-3	CASSRRRQGAIDTQYF	TGCGCCAGCAGCCGAAGACGACAGGGGGCTATAGATACGCAGTATTTT
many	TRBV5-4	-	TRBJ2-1	CASSKDVGSYNEQFF	TGTGCCAGCAGCAAGGACGTCGGCTCCTACAATGAGCAGTTCTTC
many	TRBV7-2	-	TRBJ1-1	CASSVAFGNTEAFF	TGTGCCAGCAGCGTAGCATTCGGGAACACTGAAGCTTTCTTT
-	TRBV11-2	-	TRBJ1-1	CASSSNRFGAFF	TGTGCCAGCAGCTCTAACAGGTTCGGTGCTTTCTTT
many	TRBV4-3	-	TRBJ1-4	CASSQVRRFEKLFF	TGCGCCAGCAGCCAAGTTCGGCGATTCGAAAAACTGTTTTTT
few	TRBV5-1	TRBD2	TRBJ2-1	CASSRSSGSSYNEQFF	TGCGCCAGCAGTAGGTCTAGCGGTAGCTCCTACAATGAGCAGTTCTTC
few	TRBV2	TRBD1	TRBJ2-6	CASRVDRGRVANVLTF	TGTGCCAGCAGAGTCGACAGGGGGCGGGTGGCCAACGTCCTGACTTTC
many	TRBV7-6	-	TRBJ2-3	CASSQGLTTSTDTQYF	TGTGCCAGCAGCCAGGGACTCACGACTAGCACAGATACGCAGTATTTT
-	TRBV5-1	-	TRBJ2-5	CASSSRVAPKGTQYF	TGCGCCAGCAGCTCGCGAGTGGCCCCCAAAGGGACCCAGTACTTC
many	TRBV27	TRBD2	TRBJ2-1	CASSGGGNEQFF	TGTGCCAGCAGTGGGGGGGGCAATGAGCAGTTCTTC
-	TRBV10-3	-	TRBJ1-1	CASCAGATEAFF	TGTGCCTCTTGTGCCGGCGCCACTGAAGCTTTCTTT
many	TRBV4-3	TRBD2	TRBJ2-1	CASSQGLAGANEQFF	TGCGCCAGCAGCCAGGGGCTAGCGGGAGCCAATGAGCAGTTCTTC
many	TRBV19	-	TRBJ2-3	CASSMTGSRTDTQYF	TGTGCCAGTAGCATGACAGGATCCCGCACAGATACGCAGTATTTT
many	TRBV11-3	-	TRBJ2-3	CASSRQSTDTQYF	TGTGCCAGCAGCAGGCAGAGCACAGATACGCAGTATTTT
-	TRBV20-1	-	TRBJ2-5	CSAPRPRGQETQYF	TGCAGTGCCCCCCGGCCGAGGGGCCAAGAGACCCAGTACTTC
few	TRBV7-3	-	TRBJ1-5	CASSSGPNQPQHF	TGTGCCAGCAGCTCGGGACCCAATCAGCCCCAGCATTTT
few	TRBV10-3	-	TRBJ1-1	CAISQTANTEAFF	TGTGCCATCAGTCAGACGGCGAACACTGAAGCTTTCTTT